This T cell receptor (beta chain) emerged from a study of blood T cell repertoires in COVID-19. As processed by the authors: Amplification of reference gene primers provided the estimated nucleated cell counts. The protocol was immunoSEQ multiplex PCR, while the TCRdb copy is restricted to in-frame clones and leaves out a portion. The V and J calls and clone size were taken over from that table, and D and trimming were inferred from the DNA. The table includes some 170,000 clones, approximately 81% detected once. This clone was recorded a few times. The receptor's source is a man in his forties with acute or convalescent COVID-19. Specimen: peripheral blood.

The CDR3 region is CASSQAGQRDGEAFF. CDR3 bases: TGCGCCAGCAGTCAAGCCGGACAGAGGGATGGTGAAGCTTTCTTT. The chain joins TRBV10-1 to TRBJ1-1; tentative D call: TRBD1 (6 bases). The germline V and J ends were trimmed by 5 bases and 7 bases, with 20 bases remaining between them. The CDR3 spans 15 residues. Germline lookup yields CDR1 WNHNN and CDR2 SYGVQD (reference sequence).